This section outlines one TCR beta chain sequence together with its context. This specimen belongs to a study of blood T cell repertoires in COVID-19. Study-wide background: Some COVID-19 samples were acute and others convalescent; all came from the United States, Italy and Spain. T cells, B-cell-depleted T cells, or PBMCs supplied cDNA or gDNA.

As processed by the authors: Amplification of reference gene primers provided the estimated nucleated cell counts. Assay: immunoSEQ multiplex PCR; the TCRdb copy retains only in-frame clones and omits some. V and J calls plus clone size are reproduced from that table; the DNA served to infer D and trimming. The top ten clones hold roughly 2% of a sample with about 400,000 clones, 70% to 90% of them seen once. Germline CDR1 and CDR2: SGHRS and YFSETQ. Trimming removed 0 bases from V and 8 bases from J, with 9 bases in between. The CDR3 is 14 amino acids. In terms of age and location, participants ranged from about 18 to 90 years and lived in fewer than 30 US areas.

Sequenced material: PBMCs or T cells enriched from blood (not recorded which). This TCR derives from a woman between 40 and 50 years old with acute COVID-19. The chain combines TRBV5-1 with TRBJ1-6; D is uncertain. CDR3 DNA sequence: TGCGCCAGCAGCTTGGCTGGGCACGATTCACCCCTCCACTTT. Its translation is CASSLAGHDSPLHF. Supplemented by reference TRBV5-1 and TRBJ1-6, the full variable domain reads KAGVTQTPRYLIKTRGQQVTLSCSPISGHRSVSWYQQTPGQGLQFLFEYFSETQRNKGNFPGRFSGRQFSNSRSEMNVSTLELGDSALYLCASSLAGHDSPLHFGNGTRLTVT.